This T cell receptor (beta chain) derives from a study of blood T cell repertoires in COVID-19. This clone was picked up one time. The length of the CDR3 is 13 residues. CDR1 and CDR2 (germline): SGHTA, FQGNSA. V was pared by 3 bases and J by 8 bases, with 5 bases of the junction left unmatched. The repertoire was sequenced with immunoSEQ multiplex PCR; TCRdb's copy has only in-frame clones and lacks some. The profile shows 100,000 to 150,000 clones, roughly 83% of them singletons. The chain has TRBV7-2 and TRBJ1-2, with TRBD1 matching 8 bases. Input material: peripheral blood. This clonotype was sampled from a woman in her forties or fifties with acute or convalescent COVID-19. CDR3 coding DNA: TGTGCCAGCAGCTTCACGACAGGGGAAGGCTACACCTTC. This gives the protein CASSFTTGEGYTF.